This T cell receptor (beta chain) appears in the sequencing data of a study of PD-1 blockade in classical Hodgkin lymphoma (dated by TCRdb to 2020 to 2022). The study in broad terms: Nivolumab dosing was 3 mg/kg intravenously every 2 weeks, continuing until either disease progression or unacceptable toxicity. A peripheral blood immune signature of response to PD-1 blockade in classical Hodgkin lymphoma was defined using TCR beta sequencing and CyTOF.

The time point label corresponds to: cycle 4 day 1 (C4D1), after 6 weeks of nivolumab. Every trial patient had relapsed following autologous stem cell transplantation, and prior brentuximab vedotin exposure was what differed among cohorts A, B and C. The trial cohort was composed of about 60 patients with relapsed/refractory classical Hodgkin lymphoma, for whom complete response, partial response or progressive disease was recorded as best overall response. Single-agent nivolumab was administered to trial patients in the multi-cohort phase II CheckMate 205 trial. An independent review committee assessed best overall response using the 2007 International Working Group response criteria. Trial PBMCs were obtained immediately prior to nivolumab initiation (C1D1) and on therapy at cycle 2 day 1 and cycle 4 day 1. Peripheral blood was collected in 8 mL Vacutainer Cell Preparation Tubes, from which PBMCs were isolated by centrifugation and then cryopreserved.

Overall study results and their limits: The study was limited to a single clinical trial cohort, and causes of repertoire differences, possibly disease activity or prior therapy, remained undefined. Patients starting nivolumab less than 1 year after ASCT had lower diversity and were excluded from later analyses to avoid confounding by immune reconstitution. CD4+ but not CD8+ TCR diversity rose significantly by C4D1 (p=0.0027 vs p=0.16), most apparent in complete responders (p=0.02). Baseline diversity similar to that of newly diagnosed patients was observed in trial patients achieving complete response, whereas significantly lower diversity was observed in partial responders and progressors. Baseline TCR diversity was reported as lower in newly diagnosed patients than in healthy donors, and lower still in relapsed/refractory patients.

Concerning this clone: No antigen is known for it. Base qualities are not provided; no much larger clone lies one nucleotide away.

Trimming removed 5 bases from V and 5 bases from J, leaving 18 bases between the germline ends. Reading from cysteine to phenylalanine, the CDR3 counts 15 amino acids. Of all the DNA, just the CDR3 is kept, 45 bases in frame from base 1. CDR1 and CDR2 are drawn from the germline V gene (reference sequence): MNHEY, SMNVEV. The Qiagen DNeasy kit was used to extract genomic DNA from unsorted PBMCs and from the negatively selected CD4+ and CD8+ fractions. TCR beta CDR3 regions were subjected to amplification by immunoSEQ multiplex PCR with primers that anneal to V and J segments. A synthetic immune receptor repertoire was used to minimize amplification bias, and any residual bias was removed computationally once sequencing was done. The source study handled its data this way. Custom Python scripts were used to quantify repertoire diversity as the Shannon entropy index. Unsorted, CD4+ and CD8+ repertoires were analyzed separately, except in combined analyses where CD4+ and CD8+ sequences were merged in silico. Clonal expansion was defined as a frequency increase of at least 2-fold after treatment compared with C1D1, and clones undetected at baseline were assigned a pseudocount of 0.5. Clones with 0 or 1 copy at C1D1 were defined as singleton clones, while clones with 2 or more copies were defined as non-singleton clones. By matching protein sequences in sorted samples from the same patient, clones expanded in unsorted samples were annotated as CD4+, CD8+ or unknown. Wilcoxon tests on paired samples were used to test changes in diversity from C1D1 to C4D1. TCRdb took this table from immuneACCESS and kept in-frame rearrangements with V and J called. Such tables lack part of the clones; where checked against another copy, unresolved V genes explain under half of the gap, and the rest is unexplained. V and J calls and clone size are those listed in that table; D and trimming were worked out from the DNA. The sample includes some 93,000 clones, with under 85% observed a single time. About 18% of the sample is in the top ten clones.

This material consisted of peripheral blood mononuclear cells (PBMCs), taken before the fourth cycle of nivolumab. The sequence links TRBV27 to TRBJ1-2, with a tentative D gene TRBD1 over 5 matching bases. This TCR derives from a human donor with classical Hodgkin lymphoma. The CDR3 protein: CASSPTRGGYYGYTF. The DNA is TGTGCCAGCAGTCCCACCCGCGGGGGGTATTATGGCTACACCTTC.